This T cell receptor (beta chain) was sequenced for a study of blood T cells in healthy people across ages. The CDR3 sequence is 13 residues long. V was trimmed by 3 bases and J by 4 bases, leaving 12 bases between them. Germline V gene lookup returns CDR1 DFQATT and CDR2 SNEGSKA (reference sequence). This clonotype has only a few counts. Primed by a sample-barcoded 5' primer and a J-beta primer mix, a second PCR proceeded for 7 to 11 cycles. TCRdb analysed the 5' RACE reads with MiXCR anew, one entry per CDR3 protein. This table has under 1,100,000 distinct CDR3 sequences, approximately 25% appearing once. These data also formed part of another study, on T cells of mothers and their children.

The genes are TRBV20-1 and TRBJ2-5, with D perhaps TRBD2 (6 bases). The sequencing sample was made of blood. This sequence was found in a girl aged 2 to 9 in good health. CDR3 in amino acids: CSARRGLGETQYF. In DNA, the CDR3 is TGCAGTGCTAGGCGGGGCCTGGGAGAGACCCAGTACTTC.